Each of the 28 T cell receptor beta chains below was sequenced from the same sample in a study of T cell changes during pregnancy in multiple sclerosis. Sequencing used immunoSEQ multiplex PCR; TCRdb keeps in-frame clones, though not all of them. The sample consists of tens of thousands of clones, 90% of them appearing once. The specimen was CD4+ T cells from peripheral blood mononuclear cells, collected in the second trimester of pregnancy. These receptors all stem from a female donor with multiple sclerosis, enrolled in a pregnancy study.

The chain employs TRBV19 and TRBJ2-5; D uncertain. With 0 bases removed from V and 7 bases from J, the gap between germline ends came to 9 bases. The CDR3 covers 13 residues. The V gene's germline CDR1 is LNHDA and CDR2 SQIVND (reference sequence). CDR3 sequence: CASSIDLSRTQYF. CDR3 coding DNA: TGTGCCAGTAGTATAGATCTGAGTCGGACCCAGTACTTC.

This chain connects TRBV4-2 to TRBJ2-6; D is possibly TRBD1 (5 bases). Trimming took off 3 bases at V and 0 bases at J, with 6 bases between the two ends. Germline V gives CDR1 LGHNA, CDR2 YNFKEQ. CDR3 length: 15 residues. The CDR3 here is CASSQDNSGANVLTF. In nucleotides, the CDR3 is TGTGCCAGCAGCCAGGACAACTCTGGGGCCAACGTCCTGACTTTC.

The chain combines TRBV28 with TRBJ2-4; D is possibly TRBD1 (5 bases). With 6 bases removed from V and 7 bases from J, the gap between germline ends came to 16 bases. The CDR3 is 14 residues long. Germline V CDR1 and CDR2: MDHEN, SYDVKM. The CDR3 reads CASSPRSGWNIQYF. DNA for the CDR3: TGTGCCAGCAGCCCCCGGTCAGGGTGGAACATTCAGTACTTC.

The chain has TRBV4-2 and TRBJ2-7, with 8 bases fitting TRBD1. V shed 5 bases and J 3 bases; nucleotides not matched to a gene: 9. The germline V gene encodes CDR1 LGHNA and CDR2 YNFKEQ. CDR3 length: 15 residues. CDR3 nucleotides: TGTGCCAGCAGCGGGCGGACAGGGAATTTCTACGAGCAGTACTTC. It is translated as CASSGRTGNFYEQYF.

The J gene is TRBJ2-2, the V gene TRBV5-1, with 9 bases that match TRBD1. CDR1 is SGHRS and CDR2 is YFSETQ in the germline V gene. The CDR3 runs 19 residues. J lost 6 bases, V lost 2 bases, and 17 bases had no gene match. The chain's CDR3 is CASSLAATTGTGKSGELFF. CDR3 sequence (DNA): TGCGCCAGCAGCTTAGCTGCTACAACCGGGACAGGGAAGTCCGGGGAGCTGTTTTTT.

This chain uses TRBV15 with TRBJ2-7; 9 bases match TRBD1. The CDR3 totals 16 residues. CDR1 is LNHNV and CDR2 is YYDKDF in the germline V gene (reference sequence). V trimming: 1 base; J trimming: 4 bases; junction bases outside the gene matches: 8. The CDR3 region has the DNA TGTGCCACCAGCAGAGTCGGGGACAGGGCCTATTACGAGCAGTACTTC. Its translation is CATSRVGDRAYYEQYF.

The rearrangement joins TRBV5-4 to TRBJ2-7; 13 bases line up with TRBD2. Germline trimming cut 0 bases from V and 5 bases from J; bases unmatched to any gene: 2. This CDR3 has 15 residues. The germline gives CDR1 SGHNT, CDR2 YYREEE (reference sequence). The CDR3 reads CASSLGLAGGNEQYF. CDR3 DNA: TGTGCCAGCAGCTTGGGACTAGCGGGAGGAAACGAGCAGTACTTC.

This CDR3 is CASSLTAGIGYGYTF. CDR3 in DNA: TGTGCCAGCAGCTTAACGGCAGGGATCGGCTATGGCTACACCTTC. J is TRBJ1-2 and V is TRBV7-3; D perhaps matches TRBD1 (5 bases). The CDR3 consists of 15 residues. Trimming removed 0 bases at V and 4 bases at J, with 12 bases between. The V gene's germline CDR1 is SGHTA and CDR2 FQGTGA.

The chain joins TRBV27 to TRBJ2-1; 7 bases are shared with TRBD2. Germline CDR1 MNHEY, CDR2 SMNVEV (reference sequence). V gave up 7 bases and J gave up 4 bases; unmatched junction bases: 10. This CDR3 is 15 amino acids long. The CDR3 region is CASTTEGGVYNEQFF. In nucleotides, the CDR3 is TGTGCCAGCACCACTGAGGGAGGGGTATACAATGAGCAGTTCTTC.

The genes are TRBV5-1 and TRBJ2-1; TRBD2 aligns across 13 bases. Germline V CDR1 and CDR2: SGHRS, YFSETQ. The CDR3 extends over 17 amino acids. The trim removed 4 bases at V and 3 bases at J, leaving 7 bases unmatched. CDR3 nucleotides: TGCGCCAGCAGCAACCCGACTAGCGGGAGGAACTACAATGAGCAGTTCTTC. Encoded protein: CASSNPTSGRNYNEQFF.

This clone occurred once. This chain links TRBV6-1 with TRBJ2-3; 9 nucleotides agree with TRBD2. J was trimmed by 5 bases and V by 8 bases; bases with no gene match: 8. The CDR3 runs to 14 residues. Germline CDR1 MNHNS, CDR2 SASEGT. CDR3 DNA: TGTGCCAGCGCTTTAGCGGGAGTAGAAGATACGCAGTATTTT. Residues: CASALAGVEDTQYF.

This chain joins TRBV25-1 and TRBJ2-7; 10 bases align to TRBD2. Per germline, CDR1 MGHDK and CDR2 SYGVNS. Trimming removed 3 bases from V and 4 bases from J; junction bases left unmatched: 6. CDR3 size: 15 residues. The CDR3 DNA reads TGTGCCAGCAGTGACCCTAGCGGGAGATCTTACGAGCAGTACTTC. As protein: CASSDPSGRSYEQYF.

The chain joins TRBV5-8 to TRBJ2-5; 8 bases line up with TRBD1. Losses at the gene ends were 0 bases for V and 5 bases for J; bases not matched to a gene: 12. Germline loops: CDR1 SGHTS, CDR2 YDEGEE. The CDR3 extends over 17 amino acids. As DNA, the CDR3 is TGTGCCAGCAGCTTGGAGGGGCTCGGCAGGGGGCAGGAGACCCAGTACTTC. Amino acid sequence: CASSLEGLGRGQETQYF.

The V call is TRBV7-2, the J call TRBJ2-7, with D uncertain. The V gene's germline CDR1 is SGHTA and CDR2 FQGNSA. V lost 1 base to trimming and J lost 1 base, with 8 bases between them. There are 14 residues in the CDR3. The DNA for the CDR3 is TGTGCCAGCAGCTTAGGAGCCCCGTCCTACGAGCAGTACTTC. Translating gives CASSLGAPSYEQYF.

V gene TRBV18 combines with J gene TRBJ2-2; D possibly corresponds to TRBD2 (5 bases). CDR1 and CDR2 from the germline V gene are KGHSH and LQKENI. V was clipped by 0 bases and J by 7 bases, with 12 bases between them. The CDR3 totals 15 residues. The CDR3 coding sequence is TGTGCCAGCTCACCACCGAGACTATTGGTCGGGGAGCTGTTTTTT. It specifies CASSPPRLLVGELFF.

The chain employs TRBV21-1 and TRBJ2-7; whether TRBD2, the table's D call, matches the DNA was not checked. TRBV21-1 is listed as a pseudogene. There are 15 residues in the CDR3. The CDR3 DNA reads as TGTGCCAGCAGCAAAGATGGGACTAGCGGCTACGAGCAGTACTTC. Translation: CASSKDGTSGYEQYF.

The chain combines TRBV4-1 with TRBJ1-2; maybe TRBD1 (6 bases). The V end lost 4 bases, the J end lost 8 bases, and 20 bases lay between the germline ends. Germline-derived CDR1 and CDR2 are MGHRA and YSYEKL. There are 15 residues in the CDR3. DNA of the CDR3: TGCGCCAGCAGCCCAGCCCCGGGACAAGGGAACGGCTACACCTTC. Its protein is CASSPAPGQGNGYTF.

The rearrangement links TRBV5-6 to TRBJ1-1; D not certain. Trimming removed 0 bases from V and 5 bases from J, with 14 bases in between. This CDR3 has 15 amino acids. Germline values: CDR1 SGHDT, CDR2 YYEEEE. The CDR3 protein is CASSLVLAPGTEAFF. Here the CDR3 DNA reads TGTGCCAGCAGCTTGGTCTTGGCCCCGGGGACTGAAGCTTTCTTT.

The chain is built from TRBV7-6 and TRBJ2-3, with D possibly being TRBD2 (6 bases). V lost 3 bases, J lost 11 bases, and 15 bases lay in between. This CDR3 is 13 amino acids long. Germline V gives CDR1 SGHVS, CDR2 FNYEAQ. CDR3 nucleotides: TGTGCCAGCAGCTTGGGGGGACCAAACGGGCAGTATTTT. Its translation: CASSLGGPNGQYF.

This sequence joins TRBV11-2 and TRBJ2-7, with D possibly TRBD1 on 5 matching bases. Germline V lookup: CDR1 SGHAT, CDR2 FQNNGV. This CDR3 spans 15 amino acids. V was clipped by 5 bases and J by 5 bases, with 19 bases between them. CDR3 DNA: TGTGCCAGCAGCCCTCTTAATTCAGGGTGGAACGAGCAGTACTTC. Amino acid sequence: CASSPLNSGWNEQYF.

This chain connects TRBV6-5 to TRBJ1-4; 7 positions match TRBD1. The germline V gene encodes CDR1 MNHEY and CDR2 SVGAGI. V gave up 6 bases and J gave up 7 bases; unmatched junction bases: 8. The CDR3 contains 14 residues. The CDR3 DNA follows: TGTGCCAGCAGCAGAGACAGGGAAGTTGAAAAACTGTTTTTT. Translation gives CASSRDREVEKLFF.

The V gene is TRBV28, the J gene TRBJ1-1; TRBD1 might be the D (6 bases). Looked up from germline, CDR1 is MDHEN and CDR2 is SYDVKM. The V and J ends lost 8 bases and 0 bases respectively, with 13 bases between them. The CDR3 loop spans 14 amino acids. The CDR3 region is CASFMGAVNTEAFF. The CDR3 DNA sequence: TGTGCCAGCTTTATGGGGGCAGTGAACACTGAAGCTTTCTTT.

The chain carries TRBV15 and TRBJ2-1; 9 nucleotides align to TRBD2. Germline V lookup: CDR1 LNHNV, CDR2 YYDKDF (reference sequence). V trimming: 2 bases; J trimming: 7 bases; junction bases outside the gene matches: 12. There are 17 residues in the CDR3. The CDR3 here is CATSRNLRAGGPNEQFF. DNA of the CDR3: TGTGCCACCAGCAGAAATCTGAGGGCGGGAGGGCCTAATGAGCAGTTCTTC.

J is TRBJ1-1 and V is TRBV11-2; maybe TRBD1 (5 bases). Between the trimmed V and J ends, which lost 7 bases and 1 base, there was a span of 19 bases. The CDR3 length is 16 residues. Germline loops: CDR1 SGHAT, CDR2 FQNNGV. The CDR3 DNA follows: TGTGCCAGCACCTCATTCGGGGGGGGACGGAACACTGAAGCTTTCTTT. It yields the protein CASTSFGGGRNTEAFF.

This clone was picked up a small number of times. The chain is built from TRBV7-9 and TRBJ1-2, with D maybe TRBD1 (5 bases). This CDR3 has 14 amino acids. Trimming stripped 5 bases from V and 4 bases from J, with 14 bases between. Germline V lookup: CDR1 SEHNR, CDR2 FQNEAQ (reference sequence). The CDR3, as DNA: TGTGCCAGCAGCCGGGGGGAAGCCAGCTATGGCTACACCTTC. Translated: CASSRGEASYGYTF.

The chain uses TRBV28 and TRBJ1-5, with D possibly being TRBD1 (5 bases). The V end was cut by 6 bases, the J end by 5 bases, with 17 bases between. Germline V gene data show CDR1 as MDHEN and CDR2 as SYDVKM. This CDR3 is 15 amino acids long. The CDR3: CASRPPQGGDQPQHF. DNA for the CDR3: TGTGCCAGCAGACCCCCCCAGGGCGGAGATCAGCCCCAGCATTTT.

The chain employs TRBV19 and TRBJ2-7; 14 positions match TRBD2. Germline trimming cut 9 bases from V and 4 bases from J; bases unmatched to any gene: 14. CDR3 length equals 17 residues. CDR1 is LNHDA, CDR2 SQIVND, per germline (reference sequence). This CDR3 reads CASQRGGLAGGPYEQYF. In nucleotides, the CDR3 is TGTGCCAGCCAGCGAGGAGGACTAGCGGGAGGTCCGTACGAGCAGTACTTC.

This chain links TRBV5-8 with TRBJ2-5, with D hard to call. V was clipped by 6 bases and J by 3 bases, with 21 bases between them. This CDR3 contains 16 residues. CDR1 and CDR2 (germline): SGHTS, YDEGEE. CDR3 DNA: TGTGCCAGCACCCTTGCAGTCCGGGTAGTCGAAGAGACCCAGTACTTC. Its protein is CASTLAVRVVEETQYF. Using reference TRBV5-8 and TRBJ2-5 for the parts outside the CDR3, the full variable domain is EAGVTQSPTHLIKTRGQQATLRCSPISGHTSVYWYQQALGLGLQFLLWYDEGEERNRGNFPPRFSGRQFPNYSSELNVNALELEDSALYLCASTLAVRVVEETQYFGPGTRLLVL.